This TCR beta chain stems from a study of blood T cells in healthy people across ages. Overall study results and limits: Roughly linearly, TCR beta diversity per million T cells fell as age increased. Estimated diversity that came from one million T cells was considered an underestimate.

With 0 bases removed from V and 5 bases from J, the gap between germline ends came to 11 bases. There are 14 residues in the CDR3. This clonotype occurred many times. Its cognate antigen is unknown. Together with a sample-barcoded 5' primer, a J-beta primer mix was included in a second PCR lasting about 7 to 11 cycles. TCRdb re-derived calls from the 5' RACE reads in MiXCR, one entry per CDR3 protein. The sample yields some 1.5 million distinct CDR3 sequences, 28% seen once. This receptor was taken from a woman in her thirties in good health. This chain connects TRBV12-3 or TRBV12-4 to TRBJ2-7; D remains ambiguous. The specimen sequenced was blood. CDR3 DNA sequence: TGTGCCAGCAGTTTAGCGCCTCGAGAGGACGAGCAGTACTTC. Protein: CASSLAPREDEQYF.